This entry features one TCR beta chain sequence. What this receptor recognizes is not known. One base away there is no much larger clone; base qualities are not given. Taken from the germline V gene, the CDR1 and CDR2 loops are SGHRS and YFSETQ. Counted from cysteine to phenylalanine, this CDR3 has 17 amino acids. The CDR3 DNA has 51 bases and is translated from base 1. At the junction V is shortened by 4 bases and J by 4 bases; bases outside the gene matches: 10. Using the deep immunoSEQ assay, multiplex PCR amplified TCR CDR3 regions from genomic DNA. For each cell subset, the extracted genomic DNA was distributed evenly across all wells of several immunoSEQ 96-well plates, and each plate served as one replicate. Each replicate PCR for unsorted PBMC received about 0.3 ug genomic DNA, equal to 25,000 to 30,000 T cell genomes. Ten immunoSEQ deep assay plates were used to sequence the unsorted PBMC genomic DNA. Purified libraries were measured with a Qubit 3.0 fluorometer, size-checked on a Bioanalyzer 2100, and measured again with the KAPA Library Quantification kit. Every immunoSEQ 96-well plate was sequenced on a separate single-read 150-cycle Illumina NextSeq 550 flow cell. As for the authors' bioinformatics: The immunoSEQ output contained only junctional sequences without quality scores, so filtering could not match that applied to full-length reads. To assign V/J genes and CDR3, sequences were annotated against IMGT germline references using PyIR, a Python wrapper for IgBLAST v1.9. Reads were removed for weak V/J assignments (E-value above 1e-6), missing CDR3, stop codons, out-of-frame junctions, or ambiguous translated residues. V3J clonotypes were defined as sequences sharing the same inferred V gene, J gene, and CDR3 amino acid sequence. Percentage overlap between repertoires was computed as shared unique clonotypes divided by the size of the smaller repertoire. Three approaches were used to assess repertoire richness: RTK rarefaction, the Chao1 estimator, and Recon v2.1 estimates of unobserved clonotypes. TCRdb's version of the immuneACCESS table is confined to in-frame rearrangements and falls short of the full clone set. An unresolved V gene accounts for under half of the shortfall where checked; the remainder is of unknown origin. For V, J and clone size, that table is used; D and trimming come from the DNA. The sample data list roughly 500,000 clones, and 75% to 85% of these were observed just once. Approximately 12% of the sample goes to the ten largest clones.

This entry comes from a study of shared clonotypes between healthy human individuals (dated by TCRdb to about 2020). Background for the entire study: The cohort included three men and a couple of women between 18 and 49 years of age. Between about 0.85 and 9.5 billion PBMCs per donor were obtained by leukapheresis. Libraries were prepared and TCR repertoires were sequenced by different laboratories using diverse techniques, in order to increase sequencing depth and limit assay-specific biases. To estimate repertoire size and how much clonotypes are shared between individuals, the study performed deep sequencing of blood TCR repertoires from 4 to 6 healthy adults.

The donors were healthy, HIV-negative adults with no recently reported acute infections or vaccinations. All donors were Caucasian adults living in Nashville, Tennessee, USA. For unsorted samples, some 90 million PBMCs were counted, and genomic DNA was extracted using the QIAamp DNA Blood Mini kit. After blood collection by leukapheresis, PBMCs were isolated using Ficoll-Histopaque density gradient centrifugation and then cryopreserved in the vapor phase of liquid nitrogen. The paper as a whole reports these results and caveats: The small number of donors limited the genetic and exposure-history diversity represented. Based on pairwise subsampling, the degree of clonotype sharing among donors was expected to be affected by sequencing depth. Sampling was restricted to blood, and TCR repertoires in tissues likely differ from the TCR repertoires found in blood.

The sequenced sample consisted of PBMCs. The sequence derives from a woman aged 40 to 55 in good health. Some clones in this sample may be carry-over from other donors' samples. The chain joins TRBV5-1 to TRBJ2-1; the junction holds 11 bases that match TRBD2. CDR3 region: CASSALVAGGTYNEQFF. In nucleotides, the sequence is TGCGCCAGCAGCGCACTAGTAGCGGGAGGGACTTACAATGAGCAGTTCTTC.